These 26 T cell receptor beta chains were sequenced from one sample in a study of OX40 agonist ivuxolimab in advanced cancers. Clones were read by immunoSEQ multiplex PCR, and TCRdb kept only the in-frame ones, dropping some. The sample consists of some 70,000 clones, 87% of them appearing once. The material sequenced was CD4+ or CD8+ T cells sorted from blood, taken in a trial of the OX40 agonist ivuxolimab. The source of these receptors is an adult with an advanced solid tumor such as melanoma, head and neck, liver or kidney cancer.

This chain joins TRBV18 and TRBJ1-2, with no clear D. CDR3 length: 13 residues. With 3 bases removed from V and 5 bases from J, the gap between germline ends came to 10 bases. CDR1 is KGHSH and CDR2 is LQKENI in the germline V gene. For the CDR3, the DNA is TGTGCCAGCTCACCCCAGGATAAGTATGGCTACACCTTC. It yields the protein CASSPQDKYGYTF.

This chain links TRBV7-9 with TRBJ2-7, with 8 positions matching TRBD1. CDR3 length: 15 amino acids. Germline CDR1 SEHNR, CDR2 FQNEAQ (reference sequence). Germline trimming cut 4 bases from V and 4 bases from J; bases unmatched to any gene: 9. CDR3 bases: TGTGCCAGCAGCTCGAGACAGGGGACTCGTTACGAGCAGTACTTC. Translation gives CASSSRQGTRYEQYF.

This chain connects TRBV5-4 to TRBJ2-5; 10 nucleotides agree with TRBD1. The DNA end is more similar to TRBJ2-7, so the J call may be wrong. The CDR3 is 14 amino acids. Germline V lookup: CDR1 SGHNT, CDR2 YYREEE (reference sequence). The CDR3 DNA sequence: TGTGCCAGCAGCGCCGACAGGGGGCTGAACGAGCAGTACTTC. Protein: CASSADRGLNEQYF.

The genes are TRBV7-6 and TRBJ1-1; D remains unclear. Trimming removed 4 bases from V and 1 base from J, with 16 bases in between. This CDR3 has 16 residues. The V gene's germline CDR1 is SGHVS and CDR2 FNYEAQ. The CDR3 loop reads CASSSSDGRGNTEAFF. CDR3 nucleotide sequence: TGTGCCAGCAGCTCCTCCGACGGCCGAGGGAACACTGAAGCTTTCTTT. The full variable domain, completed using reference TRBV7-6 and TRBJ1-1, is GAGVSQSPRYKVTKRGQDVALRCDPISGHVSLYWYRQALGQGPEFLTYFNYEAQQDKSGLPNDRFSAERPEGSISTLTIQRTEQRDSAMYRCASSSSDGRGNTEAFFGQGTRLTVV.

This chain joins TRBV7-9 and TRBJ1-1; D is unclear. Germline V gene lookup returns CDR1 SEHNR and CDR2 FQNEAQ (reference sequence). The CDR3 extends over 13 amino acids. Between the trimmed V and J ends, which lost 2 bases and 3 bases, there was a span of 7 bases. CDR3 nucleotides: TGTGCCAGCAGCTTACAGAGGGACACTGAAGCTTTCTTT. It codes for CASSLQRDTEAFF.

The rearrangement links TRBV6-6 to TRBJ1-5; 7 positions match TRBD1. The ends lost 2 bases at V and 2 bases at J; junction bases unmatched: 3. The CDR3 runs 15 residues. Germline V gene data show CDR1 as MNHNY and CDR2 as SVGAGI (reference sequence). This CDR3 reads CASSYHRGGNQPQHF. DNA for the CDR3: TGTGCCAGCAGTTACCACAGGGGCGGCAATCAGCCCCAGCATTTT.

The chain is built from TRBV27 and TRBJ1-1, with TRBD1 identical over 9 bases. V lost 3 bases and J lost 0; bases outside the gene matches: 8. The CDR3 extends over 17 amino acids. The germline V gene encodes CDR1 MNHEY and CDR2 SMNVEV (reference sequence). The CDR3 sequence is CASSFLGTGPMNTEAFF. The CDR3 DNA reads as TGTGCCAGCAGTTTTCTCGGGACAGGGCCCATGAACACTGAAGCTTTCTTT.

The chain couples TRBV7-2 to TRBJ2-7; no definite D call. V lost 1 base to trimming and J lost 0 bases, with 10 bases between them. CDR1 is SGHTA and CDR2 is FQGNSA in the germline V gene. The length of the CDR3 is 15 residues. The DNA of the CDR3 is TGTGCCAGCAGCTTAGGTGGGTCTAGCTCCTACGAGCAGTACTTC. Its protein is CASSLGGSSSYEQYF.

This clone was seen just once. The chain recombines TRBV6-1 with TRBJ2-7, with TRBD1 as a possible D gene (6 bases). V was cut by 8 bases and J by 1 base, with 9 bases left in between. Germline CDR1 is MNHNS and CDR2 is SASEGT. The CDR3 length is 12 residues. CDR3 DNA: TGTGCCAGCGAGGGGGAATCCTACGAGCAGTACTTC. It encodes CASEGESYEQYF.

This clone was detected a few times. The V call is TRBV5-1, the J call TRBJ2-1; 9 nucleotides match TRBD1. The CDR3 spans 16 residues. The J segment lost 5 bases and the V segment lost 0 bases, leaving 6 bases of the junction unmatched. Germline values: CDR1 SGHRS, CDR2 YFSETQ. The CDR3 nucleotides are TGCGCCAGCAGCTTGGCCTGGACAGGGGCCGACAATGAGCAGTTCTTC. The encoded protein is CASSLAWTGADNEQFF. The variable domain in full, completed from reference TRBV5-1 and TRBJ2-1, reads KAGVTQTPRYLIKTRGQQVTLSCSPISGHRSVSWYQQTPGQGLQFLFEYFSETQRNKGNFPGRFSGRQFSNSRSEMNVSTLELGDSALYLCASSLAWTGADNEQFFGPGTRLTVL.

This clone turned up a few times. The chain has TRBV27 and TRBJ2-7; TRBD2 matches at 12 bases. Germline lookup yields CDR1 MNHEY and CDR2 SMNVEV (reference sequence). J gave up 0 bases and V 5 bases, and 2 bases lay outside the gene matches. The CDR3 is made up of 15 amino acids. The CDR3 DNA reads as TGTGCCAGCAGTCTAGCGGGAGGGCCCTCCTACGAGCAGTACTTC. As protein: CASSLAGGPSYEQYF.

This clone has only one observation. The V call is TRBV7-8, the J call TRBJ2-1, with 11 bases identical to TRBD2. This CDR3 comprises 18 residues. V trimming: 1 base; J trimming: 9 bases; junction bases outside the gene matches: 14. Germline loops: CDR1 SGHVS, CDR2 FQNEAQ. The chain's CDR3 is CASSLDPRGLAVLGEQFF. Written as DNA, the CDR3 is TGTGCCAGCAGCTTAGACCCCCGGGGACTAGCGGTGTTAGGTGAGCAGTTCTTC. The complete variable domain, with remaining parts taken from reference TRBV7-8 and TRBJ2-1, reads GAGVSQSPRYKVAKRGQDVALRCDPISGHVSLFWYQQALGQGPEFLTYFQNEAQLDKSGLPSDRFFAERPEGSVSTLKIQRTQQEDSAVYLCASSLDPRGLAVLGEQFFGPGTRLTVL.

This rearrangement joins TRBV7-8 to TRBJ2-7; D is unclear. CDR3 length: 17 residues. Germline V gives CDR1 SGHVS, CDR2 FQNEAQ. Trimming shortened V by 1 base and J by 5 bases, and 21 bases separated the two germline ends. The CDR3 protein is CASSLGWAVASVHEQYF. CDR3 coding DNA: TGTGCCAGCAGCTTAGGATGGGCAGTCGCCTCAGTTCACGAGCAGTACTTC.

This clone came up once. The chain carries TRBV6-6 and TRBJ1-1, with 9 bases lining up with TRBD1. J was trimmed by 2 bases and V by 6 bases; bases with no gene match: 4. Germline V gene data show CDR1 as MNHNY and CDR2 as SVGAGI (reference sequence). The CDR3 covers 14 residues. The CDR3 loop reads CASRLDRGNTEAFF. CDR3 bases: TGTGCCAGCAGATTGGACAGGGGAAACACTGAAGCTTTCTTT.

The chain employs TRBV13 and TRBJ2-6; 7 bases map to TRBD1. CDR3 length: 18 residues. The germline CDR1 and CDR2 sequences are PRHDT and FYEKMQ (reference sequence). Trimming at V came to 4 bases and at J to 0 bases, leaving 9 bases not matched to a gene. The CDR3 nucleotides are TGTGCCAGCAGCTACACAGGGGCTCCTAACTCTGGGGCCAACGTCCTGACTTTC. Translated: CASSYTGAPNSGANVLTF.

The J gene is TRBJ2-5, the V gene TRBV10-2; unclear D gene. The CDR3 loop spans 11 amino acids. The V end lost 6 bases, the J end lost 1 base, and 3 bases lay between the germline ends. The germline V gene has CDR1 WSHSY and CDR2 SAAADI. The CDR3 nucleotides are TGCGCCAGCAGGGGCCAAGAGACCCAGTACTTC. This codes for CASRGQETQYF.

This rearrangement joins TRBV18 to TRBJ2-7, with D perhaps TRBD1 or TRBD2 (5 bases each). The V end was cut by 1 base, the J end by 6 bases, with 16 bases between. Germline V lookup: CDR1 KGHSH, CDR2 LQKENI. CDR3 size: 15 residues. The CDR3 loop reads CASSPQGRTSREQYF. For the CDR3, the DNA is TGTGCCAGCTCACCACAGGGACGGACCTCTCGCGAGCAGTACTTC. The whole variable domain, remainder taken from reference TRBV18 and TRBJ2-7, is NAGVMQNPRHLVRRRGQEARLRCSPMKGHSHVYWYRQLPEEGLKFMVYLQKENIIDESGMPKERFSAEFPKEGPSILRIQQVVRGDSAAYFCASSPQGRTSREQYFGPGTRLTVT.

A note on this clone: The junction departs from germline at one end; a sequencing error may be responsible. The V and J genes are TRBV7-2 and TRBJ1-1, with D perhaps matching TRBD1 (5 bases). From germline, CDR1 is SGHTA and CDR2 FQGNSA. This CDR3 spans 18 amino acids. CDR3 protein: CASSPRVGKNRMNSEAFF. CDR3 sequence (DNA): TGTGCCAGCAGCCCCAGGGTTGGTAAGAACAGGATGAACTCTGAAGCTTTCTTT.

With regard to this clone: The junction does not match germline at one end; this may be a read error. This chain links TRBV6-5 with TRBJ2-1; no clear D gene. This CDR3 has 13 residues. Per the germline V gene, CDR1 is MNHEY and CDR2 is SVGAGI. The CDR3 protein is CASRMTSFNEQFF. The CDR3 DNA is TGTGCCAGCAGGATGACTTCCTTCAATGAGCAGTTCTTC.

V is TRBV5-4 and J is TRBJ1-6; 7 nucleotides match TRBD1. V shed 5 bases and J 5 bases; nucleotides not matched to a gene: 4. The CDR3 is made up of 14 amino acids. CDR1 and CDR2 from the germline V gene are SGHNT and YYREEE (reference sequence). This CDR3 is CASRPGTDNSPLHF. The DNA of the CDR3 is TGTGCCAGCAGGCCCGGGACAGATAATTCACCCCTCCACTTT.

CDR3 DNA sequence: TGTGCCAGGCGGGGCCCCCCACTCTACGAGCAGTACTTC. It encodes CARRGPPLYEQYF. The V gene is TRBV2, the J gene TRBJ2-7, with D possibly TRBD2 on 6 matching bases. The length of the CDR3 is 13 residues. CDR1 SNHLY and CDR2 FYNNEI come from the germline V gene. With 9 bases removed from V and 3 bases from J, the gap between germline ends came to 15 bases.

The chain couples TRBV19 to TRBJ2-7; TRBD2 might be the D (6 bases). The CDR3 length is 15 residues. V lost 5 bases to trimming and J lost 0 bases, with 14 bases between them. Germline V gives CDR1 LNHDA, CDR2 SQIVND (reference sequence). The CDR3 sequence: CASSFRRGSSYEQYF. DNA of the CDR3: TGTGCCAGTAGTTTCCGGCGGGGCAGCTCCTACGAGCAGTACTTC.

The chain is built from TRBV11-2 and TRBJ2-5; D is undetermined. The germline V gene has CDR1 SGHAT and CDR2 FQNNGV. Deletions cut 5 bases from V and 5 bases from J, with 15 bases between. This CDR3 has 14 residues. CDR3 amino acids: CASSLYLTDETQYF. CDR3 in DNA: TGTGCCAGCAGCCTTTACCTTACCGACGAGACCCAGTACTTC.

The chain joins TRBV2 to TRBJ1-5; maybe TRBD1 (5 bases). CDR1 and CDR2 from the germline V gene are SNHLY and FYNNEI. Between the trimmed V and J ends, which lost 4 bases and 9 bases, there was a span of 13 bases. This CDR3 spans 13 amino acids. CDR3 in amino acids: CASSVFPGGPQHF. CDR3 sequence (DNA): TGTGCCAGCAGTGTCTTTCCGGGGGGGCCCCAGCATTTT. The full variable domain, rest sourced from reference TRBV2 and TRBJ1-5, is EPEVTQTPSHQVTQMGQEVILRCVPISNHLYFYWYRQILGQKVEFLVSFYNNEISEKSEIFDDQFSVERPDGSNFTLKIRSTKLEDSAMYFCASSVFPGGPQHFGDGTRLSIL.

CDR3 DNA: TGTGCCAGCAGCTTAGCGCGAGGGCAGGCCCAGCATTTT. Its protein product is CASSLARGQAQHF. This chain connects TRBV7-2 to TRBJ1-5; D is unclear. The CDR3 extends over 13 amino acids. Trimming shortened V by 0 bases and J by 11 bases, and 11 bases separated the two germline ends. CDR1 SGHTA and CDR2 FQGNSA come from the germline V gene.

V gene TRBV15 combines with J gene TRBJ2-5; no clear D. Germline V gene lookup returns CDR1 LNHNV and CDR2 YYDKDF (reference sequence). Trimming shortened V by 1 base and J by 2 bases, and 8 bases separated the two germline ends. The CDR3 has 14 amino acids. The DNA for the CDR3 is TGTGCCACCAGCAGAGGGGCAGGTCAAGAGACCCAGTACTTC. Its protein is CATSRGAGQETQYF.